Each of the 23 T cell receptor beta chains below was sequenced from the same sample in a study of early T cells in non-severe SARS-CoV-2 infection. In TCRdb, the 5' RACE reads were re-called with MiXCR into one record per CDR3 protein. This sample has about 76,000 distinct CDR3 sequences, with about 10% found just once. The sequenced sample consisted of whole blood. These receptors all stem from an adult who was a healthcare worker with PCR-confirmed SARS-CoV-2 infection or an uninfected control (not recorded which).

The chain links TRBV6-5 to TRBJ1-1, with TRBD1 matching over 9 bases. Germline loops: CDR1 MNHEY, CDR2 SVGAGI. The V segment lost 2 bases and the J segment 5 bases; nucleotides outside the gene matches: 3. The CDR3 consists of 14 residues. The CDR3 sequence: CASSYGTGLTEAFF. The CDR3 DNA is TGTGCCAGCAGTTACGGGACAGGGTTGACTGAAGCTTTCTTT.

There are many counts of this clonotype. This chain uses TRBV18 with TRBJ1-1, with TRBD1 matching 7 bases. CDR1 is KGHSH and CDR2 is LQKENI in the germline V gene. V dropped 2 bases and J dropped 1; count of bases not matched to a gene: 4. CDR3 length: 15 amino acids. As DNA, the CDR3 is TGTGCCAGCTCACCAGAGGGGGCGCAGAACACTGAAGCTTTCTTT. Protein product: CASSPEGAQNTEAFF.

This clonotype occurred a few times. This chain connects TRBV29-1 to TRBJ2-2; 7 nucleotides match TRBD2. Germline CDR1 SQVTM, CDR2 ANQGSEA. The junction had 3 bases not matched to a gene; V was cut back by 2 bases and J by 0 bases. There are 15 residues in the CDR3. The CDR3 DNA follows: TGCAGCGTTGAATCTGCGGGAGCGAACACCGGGGAGCTGTTTTTT. The encoded protein is CSVESAGANTGELFF.

The chain recombines TRBV12-3 or TRBV12-4 with TRBJ2-4, with 7 bases identical to TRBD1. There are 16 residues in the CDR3. V was clipped by 1 base and J by 9 bases; unmatched bases: 12. The DNA of the CDR3 is TGTGCCAGCAGTTTAGGGACGACGACAGGGAATACCATTCAGTACTTC. This encodes CASSLGTTTGNTIQYF.

This clonotype occurred a few times. The chain uses TRBV7-8 and TRBJ1-1; D call uncertain. V gave up 5 bases and J gave up 10 bases, with 14 bases separating them. The V gene's germline CDR1 is SGHVS and CDR2 FQNEAQ. This CDR3 has 12 residues. Written as DNA, the CDR3 is TGTGCCAGCAGCCTAGGTTCACGGGGAGCTTTCTTT. Its translation is CASSLGSRGAFF.

Ten or more counts support this clonotype. The CDR3 coding sequence is TGTGCCACCAGTGACGGGACAGAAAGCGGCTACACCTTC. The encoded protein is CATSDGTESGYTF. J is TRBJ1-2 and V is TRBV24-1, with 7 bases that match TRBD1. The CDR3 loop spans 13 amino acids. J lost 8 bases, V lost 4 bases, and 6 bases had no gene match. Germline V gives CDR1 KGHDR, CDR2 SFDVKD.

This clonotype was detected only a few times. The chain joins TRBV5-4 to TRBJ2-7; 14 bases are a match to TRBD2. Germline V CDR1 and CDR2: SGHNT, YYREEE (reference sequence). Trimming removed 4 bases from V and 6 bases from J; junction bases left unmatched: 9. This CDR3 is 16 amino acids long. The CDR3 nucleotides read TGTGCCAGCAGCGGACGGACTAGCGGGGGGCCGAGCGAGCAGTACTTC. Translation: CASSGRTSGGPSEQYF. Combining the CDR3 with reference TRBV5-4 and TRBJ2-7 gives the whole variable domain ETGVTQSPTHLIKTRGQQVTLRCSSQSGHNTVSWYQQALGQGPQFIFQYYREEENGRGNFPPRFSGLQFPNYSSELNVNALELDDSALYLCASSGRTSGGPSEQYFGPGTRLTVT.

This clonotype was counted only a few times. The chain joins TRBV6-6 to TRBJ1-3; no clear D gene. The ends were cut back, 2 bases at V and 2 bases at J, with 13 bases in the middle. The CDR3 contains 16 residues. CDR1 is MNHNY and CDR2 is SVGAGI in the germline V gene (reference sequence). The CDR3 loop reads CASSYVRAAAGNTIYF. CDR3 sequence (DNA): TGTGCCAGCAGTTACGTCCGGGCCGCTGCTGGAAACACCATATATTTT.

This clonotype was seen ten or more times. J is TRBJ2-1 and V is TRBV21-1. TRBV21-1 is a pseudogene. The CDR3 spans 16 residues. The CDR3 DNA reads TGTGCCAGCAGCACATCCTCAAGGCGGATCTACAATGAGCAGTTCTTC. It yields the protein CASSTSSRRIYNEQFF.

The V and J genes are TRBV6-5 and TRBJ1-4; TRBD1 is a possible D gene (6 bases). Germline V gives CDR1 MNHEY, CDR2 SVGAGI. The CDR3 loop spans 15 amino acids. Trimming removed 0 bases from V and 3 bases from J, with 8 bases in between. The CDR3 loop is CASSYSGAANEKLFF. CDR3 nucleotides: TGTGCCAGCAGTTACTCGGGGGCGGCTAATGAAAAACTGTTTTTT.

In its sample, this clonotype was seen a few times. V usage is TRBV19 and J usage is TRBJ1-5; the D gene is possibly TRBD1 (6 bases). The CDR3 totals 15 residues. Per germline, CDR1 LNHDA and CDR2 SQIVND (reference sequence). Trimming took 5 bases from V and 4 from J, leaving 15 bases between them. The DNA for the CDR3 is TGTGCCAGTAGTCCAGGACAGTTCCTAAATCAGCCCCAGCATTTT. Translated, it gives CASSPGQFLNQPQHF.

This clonotype was seen more than once but under ten times. The chain joins TRBV5-1 to TRBJ2-5; D assignment may be TRBD1 or TRBD2 (5 bases each). This CDR3 region has 11 residues. Trimming left V 7 bases short and J 3 bases short, with 7 bases between. CDR1 and CDR2 (germline): SGHRS, YFSETQ. The CDR3 nucleotides are TGCGCCAGCGGGACGGAAGAGACCCAGTACTTC. Its translation is CASGTEETQYF.

The genes are TRBV20-1 and TRBJ2-5; D is uncertain. V lost 4 bases to trimming and J lost 6 bases, with 9 bases between them. The CDR3 totals 11 residues. Germline V CDR1 and CDR2: DFQATT, SNEGSKA (reference sequence). The CDR3 region has the DNA TGCAGTGCTACCCAGGAGCAGACCCAGTACTTC. It is translated as CSATQEQTQYF.

The chain is built from TRBV29-1 and TRBJ2-3; D may be TRBD2 (6 bases). V was cut by 8 bases and J by 0 bases, with 9 bases left in between. From germline, CDR1 is SQVTM and CDR2 ANQGSEA. The CDR3 totals 12 residues. The CDR3 reads CSWAGSTDTQYF. In nucleotides, the CDR3 is TGCAGCTGGGCGGGGAGCACAGATACGCAGTATTTT.

This clonotype was observed a handful of times. The chain couples TRBV7-9 to TRBJ2-3; 12 bases agree with TRBD1. This CDR3 has 16 residues. With V trimmed by 4 bases and J by 5 bases, 7 bases remained unmatched. CDR1 and CDR2 (germline): SEHNR, FQNEAQ (reference sequence). CDR3 DNA sequence: TGTGCCAGCAGCTCCTACCGGGACAGGGGGCAAGATACGCAGTATTTT. Translation gives CASSSYRDRGQDTQYF.

This clonotype appeared many times. The chain recombines TRBV7-3 with TRBJ1-2, with 8 bases identical to TRBD1. CDR1 and CDR2 (germline): SGHTA, FQGTGA. V was pared by 0 bases and J by 4 bases, with 4 bases of the junction left unmatched. This CDR3 is 15 amino acids long. The DNA of the CDR3 is TGTGCCAGCAGCTTAACGGCAGGGACAGGCTATGGCTACACCTTC. Its translation is CASSLTAGTGYGYTF.

This clonotype was seen only a few times. V gene TRBV24-1 combines with J gene TRBJ2-3; unclear D gene. This CDR3 spans 13 amino acids. The germline CDR1 and CDR2 sequences are KGHDR and SFDVKD. V was clipped by 5 bases and J by 0 bases, with 5 bases between them. CDR3 in DNA: TGTGCCACCAGTGGGACCAGCACAGATACGCAGTATTTT. It yields the protein CATSGTSTDTQYF.

This clonotype showed up just a few times. The gene calls are TRBV20-1 and TRBJ2-5, with 9 bases matching TRBD2. In germline, CDR1 is DFQATT, CDR2 SNEGSKA (reference sequence). The CDR3 covers 15 residues. The V gene end was trimmed by 4 bases and the J gene end by 0 bases; junction bases not matched to a gene: 6. CDR3 in amino acids: CSAITAGGNQETQYF. The CDR3 DNA sequence: TGCAGTGCTATCACAGCGGGGGGTAACCAAGAGACCCAGTACTTC.

Ten or more counts support this clonotype. V is TRBV2 and J is TRBJ2-3; D possibly matches TRBD1 or TRBD2 (5 bases each). CDR1 is SNHLY and CDR2 is FYNNEI in the germline V gene. Trimming stripped 7 bases from V and 3 bases from J, with 11 bases between. The CDR3 contains 13 residues. In DNA, the CDR3 is TGTGCCAGCATGGGGGTCCAAACAGATACGCAGTATTTT. Protein: CASMGVQTDTQYF.

The rearrangement joins TRBV4-1 to TRBJ2-7; D remains ambiguous. Trimming took off 0 bases at V and 4 bases at J, with 10 bases between the two ends. Germline CDR1 and CDR2: MGHRA and YSYEKL. This CDR3 comprises 14 residues. CDR3: CASSQEIWAYEQYF. The CDR3 DNA sequence: TGCGCCAGCAGCCAAGAGATCTGGGCGTACGAGCAGTACTTC.

This rearrangement joins TRBV29-1 to TRBJ1-2; D is unclear. V lost 3 bases to trimming and J lost 3 bases, with 2 bases between them. The germline CDR1 and CDR2 sequences are SQVTM and ANQGSEA. This CDR3 comprises 10 residues. CDR3 residues: CSVEDYGYTF. CDR3 bases: TGCAGCGTTGAGGACTATGGCTACACCTTC. Based on the CDR3 plus reference TRBV29-1 and TRBJ1-2, the full variable domain is SAVISQKPSRDICQRGTSLTIQCQVDSQVTMMFWYRQQPGQSLTLIATANQGSEATYESGFVIDKFPISRPNLTFSTLTVSNMSPEDSSIYLCSVEDYGYTFGSGTRLTVV.

This clonotype was observed many times. The chain uses TRBV29-1 and TRBJ1-6; D is unclear. Trimming took off 4 bases at V and 10 bases at J, with 17 bases between the two ends. CDR1 and CDR2 (germline): SQVTM, ANQGSEA. The CDR3 loop spans 14 amino acids. CDR3 bases: TGCAGCGTTGCCGTTGGATCCGGGAGGTCACCCCTCCACTTT. Amino acid sequence: CSVAVGSGRSPLHF.

The chain carries TRBV5-5 and TRBJ2-7, with TRBD2 identical over 7 bases. This CDR3 is built from 15 residues. Germline V gene lookup returns CDR1 SGHKS and CDR2 YYEKEE (reference sequence). With V trimmed by 0 bases and J by 2 bases, 5 bases remained unmatched. In DNA, the CDR3 is TGTGCCAGCAGCTTGGGGGCCGGACTAGCCTACGAGCAGTACTTC. Translated, it gives CASSLGAGLAYEQYF.